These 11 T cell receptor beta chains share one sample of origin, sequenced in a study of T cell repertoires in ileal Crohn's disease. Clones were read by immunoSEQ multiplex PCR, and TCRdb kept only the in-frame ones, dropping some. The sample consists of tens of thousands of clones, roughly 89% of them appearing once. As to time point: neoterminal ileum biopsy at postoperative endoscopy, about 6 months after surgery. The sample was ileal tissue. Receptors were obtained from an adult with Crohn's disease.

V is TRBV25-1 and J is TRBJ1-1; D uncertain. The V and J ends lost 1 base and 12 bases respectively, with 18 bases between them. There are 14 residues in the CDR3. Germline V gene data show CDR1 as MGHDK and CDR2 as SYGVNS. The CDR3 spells CASSEWGGGLRSFF. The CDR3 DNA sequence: TGTGCCAGCAGTGAATGGGGTGGCGGACTAAGGTCTTTCTTT.

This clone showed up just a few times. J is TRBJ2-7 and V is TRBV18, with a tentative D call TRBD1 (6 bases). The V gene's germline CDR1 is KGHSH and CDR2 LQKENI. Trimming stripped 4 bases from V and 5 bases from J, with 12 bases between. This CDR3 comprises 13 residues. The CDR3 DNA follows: TGTGCCAGCTCACGCCACAGGGACGACGAGCAGTACGTC. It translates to CASSRHRDDEQYV.

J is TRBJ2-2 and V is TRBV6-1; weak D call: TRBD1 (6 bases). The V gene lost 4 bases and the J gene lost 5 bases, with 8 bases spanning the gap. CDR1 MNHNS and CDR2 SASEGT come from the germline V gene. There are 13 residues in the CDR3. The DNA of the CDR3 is TGTGCCAGCAGTGGAACAGGGACCGGGGAGCTGTTTTTT. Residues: CASSGTGTGELFF.

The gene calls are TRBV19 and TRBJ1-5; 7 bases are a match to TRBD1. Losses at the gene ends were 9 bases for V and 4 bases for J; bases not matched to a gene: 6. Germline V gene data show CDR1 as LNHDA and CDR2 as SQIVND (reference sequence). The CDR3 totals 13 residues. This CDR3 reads CASSGQKNQPQHF. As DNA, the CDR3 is TGTGCCAGCTCGGGACAGAAAAATCAGCCCCAGCATTTT. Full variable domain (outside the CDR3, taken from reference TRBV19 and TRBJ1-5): DGGITQSPKYLFRKEGQNVTLSCEQNLNHDAMYWYRQDPGQGLRLIYYSQIVNDFQKGDIAEGYSVSREKKESFPLTVTSAQKNPTAFYLCASSGQKNQPQHFGDGTRLSIL.

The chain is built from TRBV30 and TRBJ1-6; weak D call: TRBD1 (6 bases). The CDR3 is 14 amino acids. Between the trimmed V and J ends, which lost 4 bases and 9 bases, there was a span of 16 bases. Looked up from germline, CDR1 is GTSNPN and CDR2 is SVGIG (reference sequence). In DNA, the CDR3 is TGTGCCTGGAACAACAGGGTTGGCGGTTCACCCCTCCACTTT. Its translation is CAWNNRVGGSPLHF. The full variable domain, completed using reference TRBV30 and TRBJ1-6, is SQTIHQWPATLVQPVGSPLSLECTVEGTSNPNLYWYRQAAGRGLQLLFYSVGIGQISSEVPQNLSASRPQDRQFILSSKKLLLSDSGFYLCAWNNRVGGSPLHFGNGTRLTVT.

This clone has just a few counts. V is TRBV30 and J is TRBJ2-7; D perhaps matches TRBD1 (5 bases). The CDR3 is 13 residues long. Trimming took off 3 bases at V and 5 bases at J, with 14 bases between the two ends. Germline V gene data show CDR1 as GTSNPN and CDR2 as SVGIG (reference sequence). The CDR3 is CAWRRQGLDEQYF. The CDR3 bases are TGTGCCTGGAGACGTCAGGGTTTAGACGAGCAGTACTTC.

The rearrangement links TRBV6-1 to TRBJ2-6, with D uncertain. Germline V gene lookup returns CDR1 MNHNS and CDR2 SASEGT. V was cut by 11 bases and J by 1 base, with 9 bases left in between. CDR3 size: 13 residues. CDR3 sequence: CAVSVSGANVLTF. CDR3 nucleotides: TGTGCCGTCTCGGTATCTGGGGCCAACGTCCTGACTTTC.

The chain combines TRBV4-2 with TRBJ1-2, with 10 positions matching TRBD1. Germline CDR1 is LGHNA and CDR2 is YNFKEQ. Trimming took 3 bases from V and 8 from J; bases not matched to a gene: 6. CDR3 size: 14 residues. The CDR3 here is CASSQQTGGEGYTF. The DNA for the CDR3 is TGTGCCAGCAGCCAGCAGACAGGGGGCGAGGGCTACACCTTC.

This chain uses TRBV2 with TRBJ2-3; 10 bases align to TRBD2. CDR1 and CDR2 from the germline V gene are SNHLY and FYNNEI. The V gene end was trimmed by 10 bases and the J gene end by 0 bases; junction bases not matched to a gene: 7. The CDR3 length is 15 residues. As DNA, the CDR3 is TGTGCCACTAAGGGACTAGCGAGTAGCACAGATACGCAGTATTTT. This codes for CATKGLASSTDTQYF.

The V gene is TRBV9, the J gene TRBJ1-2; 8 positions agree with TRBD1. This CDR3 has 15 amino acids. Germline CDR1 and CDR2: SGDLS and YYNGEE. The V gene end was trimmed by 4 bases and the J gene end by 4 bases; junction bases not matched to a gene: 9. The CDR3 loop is CASSPKAGTGYGYTF. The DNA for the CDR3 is TGTGCCAGCAGCCCAAAGGCCGGGACAGGCTATGGCTACACCTTC.

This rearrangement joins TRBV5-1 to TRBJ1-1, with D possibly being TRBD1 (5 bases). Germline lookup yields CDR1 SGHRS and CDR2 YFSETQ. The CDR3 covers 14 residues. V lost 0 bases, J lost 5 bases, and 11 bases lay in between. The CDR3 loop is CASSLGQGLTEAFF. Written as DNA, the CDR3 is TGCGCCAGCAGCTTGGGGCAGGGTTTAACTGAAGCTTTCTTT.